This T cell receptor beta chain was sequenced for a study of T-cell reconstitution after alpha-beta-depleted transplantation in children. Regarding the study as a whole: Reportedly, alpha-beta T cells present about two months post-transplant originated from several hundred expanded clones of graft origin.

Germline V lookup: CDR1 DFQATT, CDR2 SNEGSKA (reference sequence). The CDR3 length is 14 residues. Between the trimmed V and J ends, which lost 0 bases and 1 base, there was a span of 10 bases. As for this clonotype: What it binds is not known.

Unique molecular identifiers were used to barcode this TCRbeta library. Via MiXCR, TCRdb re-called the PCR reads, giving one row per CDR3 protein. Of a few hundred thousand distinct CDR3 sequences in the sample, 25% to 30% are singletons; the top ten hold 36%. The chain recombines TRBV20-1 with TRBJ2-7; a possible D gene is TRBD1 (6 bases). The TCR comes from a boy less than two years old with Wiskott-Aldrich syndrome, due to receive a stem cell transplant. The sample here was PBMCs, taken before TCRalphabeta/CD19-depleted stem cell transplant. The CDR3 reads CSARDTRGSYEQYF. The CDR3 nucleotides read TGCAGTGCTAGAGATACCAGGGGTTCCTACGAGCAGTACTTC.